This T cell receptor (beta chain) was obtained from a study of T cell changes during pregnancy in multiple sclerosis. The repertoire was sequenced with immunoSEQ multiplex PCR; TCRdb's copy has only in-frame clones and lacks some. Of some 30,000 clones in the sample, 92% were seen once. The CDR3 has 15 amino acids. Trimming removed 0 bases from V and 4 bases from J; junction bases left unmatched: 4. CDR1 is LGHNA and CDR2 is YSLEER in the germline V gene. The chain uses TRBV4-3 and TRBJ1-1; 8 bases line up with TRBD1. Sequences were derived from peripheral blood, sampled in the first trimester of pregnancy. This sequence originates from a female donor in good health, enrolled as a control in a pregnancy study. The CDR3 region has the DNA TGCGCCAGCAGCCAAGATCAGGGGGCGGGCACTGAAGCTTTCTTT. The encoded protein is CASSQDQGAGTEAFF.